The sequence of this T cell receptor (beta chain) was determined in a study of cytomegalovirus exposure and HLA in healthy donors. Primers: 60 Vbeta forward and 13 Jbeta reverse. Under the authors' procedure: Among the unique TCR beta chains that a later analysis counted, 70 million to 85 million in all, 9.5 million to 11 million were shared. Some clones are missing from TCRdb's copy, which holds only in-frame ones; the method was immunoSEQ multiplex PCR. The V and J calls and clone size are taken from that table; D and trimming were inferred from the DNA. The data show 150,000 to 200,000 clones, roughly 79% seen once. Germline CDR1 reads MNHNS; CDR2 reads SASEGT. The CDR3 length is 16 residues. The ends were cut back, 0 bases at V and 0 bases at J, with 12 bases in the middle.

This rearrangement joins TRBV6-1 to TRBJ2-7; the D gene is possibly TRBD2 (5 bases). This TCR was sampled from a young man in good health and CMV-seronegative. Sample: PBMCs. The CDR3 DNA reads TGTGCCAGCAGTGAAGCAGGCCTCAGCGGCTCCTACGAGCAGTACTTC. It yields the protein CASSEAGLSGSYEQYF.